The 6 T cell receptor beta chains given below trace back to one sample, sequenced in a study of cytomegalovirus exposure and HLA in healthy donors. Primers included in the PCR were 60 Vbeta and 13 Jbeta primers. TCRdb's copy holds only in-frame clones and misses some; the assay was immunoSEQ multiplex PCR. Of some 170,000 clones listed, around 77% are singletons. Sequenced sample: PBMCs. The receptors here all came from a woman in her twenties or thirties in good health and CMV-seronegative.

The chain uses TRBV7-8 and TRBJ2-7; D unresolved. The CDR3 covers 13 residues. Trimming pared 3 bases from V and 0 bases from J, leaving 6 bases between. From germline, CDR1 is SGHVS and CDR2 FQNEAQ. The CDR3 DNA follows: TGTGCCAGCAGCTTTGCCAGCTCCTACGAGCAGTACTTC. Residues: CASSFASSYEQYF.

This clone was seen only a few times. The J gene is TRBJ1-2, the V gene TRBV19; 7 nucleotides line up with TRBD1. From germline, CDR1 is LNHDA and CDR2 SQIVND (reference sequence). V dropped 9 bases and J dropped 0; count of bases not matched to a gene: 7. The CDR3 loop spans 14 amino acids. In DNA, the CDR3 is TGTGCCAGCAGGGACAGAGGGACTAACTATGGCTACACCTTC. Translated: CASRDRGTNYGYTF.

This clone appeared a few times. The rearrangement joins TRBV7-9 to TRBJ2-3, with 9 bases lining up with TRBD1. The CDR3 has 18 residues. Trimming cost V 4 bases and J 2 bases; bases outside gene matches: 13. CDR1 SEHNR and CDR2 FQNEAQ come from the germline V gene (reference sequence). Written as DNA, the CDR3 is TGTGCCAGCAGCTCGTCAAAGGGACAGGGAATTCACACAGATACGCAGTATTTT. Amino acids: CASSSSKGQGIHTDTQYF.

This chain uses TRBV9 with TRBJ2-7; TRBD2 aligns across 7 bases. Germline V gives CDR1 SGDLS, CDR2 YYNGEE. This CDR3 comprises 14 residues. The V and J ends lost 0 bases and 4 bases, in that order; junction bases with no gene match: 4. The CDR3 sequence is CASSVDPSGYEQYF. In nucleotides, the CDR3 is TGTGCCAGCAGCGTAGATCCTAGCGGATACGAGCAGTACTTC.

The chain has TRBV9 and TRBJ2-1, with a weak D call TRBD2 (5 bases). The CDR3 length is 15 residues. CDR1 and CDR2 from the germline V gene are SGDLS and YYNGEE. V shed 0 bases and J shed 4 bases, with 11 bases lying between them. This CDR3 is CASSVGPAVYNEQFF. As DNA, the CDR3 is TGTGCCAGCAGCGTAGGCCCAGCGGTTTACAATGAGCAGTTCTTC.

The chain has TRBV5-6 and TRBJ2-2, with D unresolved. Trimming cost V 6 bases and J 5 bases, with 14 bases left between them. Germline values: CDR1 SGHDT, CDR2 YYEEEE. This CDR3 comprises 14 residues. The CDR3 sequence: CASTPARWTGELFF. In DNA, the CDR3 is TGTGCCAGCACCCCAGCTAGGTGGACCGGGGAGCTGTTTTTT.